The text below deals with one T cell receptor beta chain. What it binds is unknown. These data originate in a study of cytomegalovirus exposure and HLA in healthy donors. Study-wide points: Analyses of presence and absence presupposed an approximately uniform sequencing depth across donors. Most observed TCR sequences were rare, whereas some public TCRs were detected in many donors. When a later analysis was performed, an Asian-associated ancestry cluster reportedly had fewer N-insertions than the roughly 630-donor mean. Researchers catalogued about 160 TCR beta chains as cytomegalovirus-associated.

The CDR3 totals 17 residues. V trimming: 1 base; J trimming: 3 bases; junction bases outside the gene matches: 5. 60 Vbeta and 13 Jbeta primers were used in PCR. Clones were sequenced by immunoSEQ multiplex PCR, and TCRdb holds only the in-frame ones, with some missing. The data contain 100,000 to 150,000 clones, about three quarters of them singletons. The chain recombines TRBV23-1 with TRBJ1-5; TRBD1 agrees at 11 bases. TRBV23-1 is an ORF for which the function is uncertain. Sequencing was performed on PBMCs. The TCR originated in a woman aged 40 to 50 in good health and CMV-seronegative. The CDR3 is CASSQWDRGCINQPQHF. In nucleotides, the CDR3 is TGCGCCAGCAGTCAATGGGACAGGGGGTGCATCAATCAGCCCCAGCATTTT.